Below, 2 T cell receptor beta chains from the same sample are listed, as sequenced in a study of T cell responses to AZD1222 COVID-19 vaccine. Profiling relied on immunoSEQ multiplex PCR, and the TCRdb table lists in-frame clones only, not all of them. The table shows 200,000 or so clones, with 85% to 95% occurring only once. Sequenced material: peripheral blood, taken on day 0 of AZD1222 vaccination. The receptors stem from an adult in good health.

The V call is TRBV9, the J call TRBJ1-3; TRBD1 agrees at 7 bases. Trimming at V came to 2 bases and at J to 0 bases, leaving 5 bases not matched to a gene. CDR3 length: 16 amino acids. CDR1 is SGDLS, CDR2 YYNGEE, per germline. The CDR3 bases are TGTGCCAGCAGCGTGGGGACAGCCTACTCTGGAAACACCATATATTTT. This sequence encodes CASSVGTAYSGNTIYF.

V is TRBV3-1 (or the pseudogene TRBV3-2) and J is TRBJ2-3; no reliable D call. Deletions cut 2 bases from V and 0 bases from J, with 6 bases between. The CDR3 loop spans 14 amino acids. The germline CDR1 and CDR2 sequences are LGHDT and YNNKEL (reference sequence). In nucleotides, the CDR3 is TGTGCCAGCAGCCAATACGGGAGCACAGATACGCAGTATTTT. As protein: CASSQYGSTDTQYF.